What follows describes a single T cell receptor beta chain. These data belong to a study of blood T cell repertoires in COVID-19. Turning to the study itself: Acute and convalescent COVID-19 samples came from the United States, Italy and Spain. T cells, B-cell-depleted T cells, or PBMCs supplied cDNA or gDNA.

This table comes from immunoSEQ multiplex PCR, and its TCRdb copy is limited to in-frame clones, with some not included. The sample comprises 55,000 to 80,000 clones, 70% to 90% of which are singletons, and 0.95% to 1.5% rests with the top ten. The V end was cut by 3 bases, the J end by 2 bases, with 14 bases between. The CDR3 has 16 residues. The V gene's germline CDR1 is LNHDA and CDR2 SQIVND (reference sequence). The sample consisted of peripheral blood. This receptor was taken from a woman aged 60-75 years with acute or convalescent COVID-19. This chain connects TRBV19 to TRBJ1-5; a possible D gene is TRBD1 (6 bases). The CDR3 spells CASSIGPRQGNQPQHF. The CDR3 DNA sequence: TGTGCCAGTAGTATCGGTCCCCGACAGGGCAATCAGCCCCAGCATTTT. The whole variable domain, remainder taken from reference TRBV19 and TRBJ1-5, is DGGITQSPKYLFRKEGQNVTLSCEQNLNHDAMYWYRQDPGQGLRLIYYSQIVNDFQKGDIAEGYSVSREKKESFPLTVTSAQKNPTAFYLCASSIGPRQGNQPQHFGDGTRLSIL.